Below, 6 T cell receptor beta chains from the same sample are listed, as sequenced in a study of blood T cell repertoires in COVID-19. The data were produced by immunoSEQ multiplex PCR, yet TCRdb's version contains in-frame clones alone and is incomplete. The data contain about 45,000 clones, about 83% of them singletons. What was sequenced was peripheral blood. Receptor source: an elderly man in a cohort sampled during active COVID-19.

This clone turned up a few times. The genes are TRBV18 and TRBJ2-5; 9 nucleotides line up with TRBD1. Germline CDR1 KGHSH, CDR2 LQKENI. J gave up 2 bases and V 3 bases, and 4 bases lay outside the gene matches. The CDR3 consists of 15 residues. This CDR3 reads CASSPDRGVQETQYF. The CDR3 DNA sequence: TGTGCCAGCTCACCGGACAGGGGAGTTCAAGAGACCCAGTACTTC.

The chain uses TRBV29-1 and TRBJ1-2; tentative D call: TRBD1 (5 bases). Trimming shortened V by 4 bases and J by 5 bases, and 8 bases separated the two germline ends. This CDR3 spans 11 amino acids. The germline CDR1 and CDR2 sequences are SQVTM and ANQGSEA. CDR3 in DNA: TGCAGCGTTGGGGGGGGATATGGCTACACCTTC. As protein: CSVGGGYGYTF.

The gene calls are TRBV5-1 and TRBJ1-3; D gene ambiguous. The CDR3 length is 17 residues. V lost 0 bases and J lost 0, with 13 bases in between. Germline V gene data show CDR1 as SGHRS and CDR2 as YFSETQ. CDR3 amino acids: CASSLGPGVSSGNTIYF. The CDR3 DNA sequence: TGCGCCAGCAGCTTGGGGCCGGGAGTGAGCTCTGGAAACACCATATATTTT.

V gene TRBV19 combines with J gene TRBJ2-1; 10 bases agree with TRBD1. Germline V lookup: CDR1 LNHDA, CDR2 SQIVND (reference sequence). The CDR3 sequence is 16 residues long. V dropped 0 bases and J dropped 4; count of bases not matched to a gene: 3. The chain's CDR3 is CASSIEGQGTYNEQFF. The CDR3 DNA sequence: TGTGCCAGTAGTATAGAGGGACAGGGGACATACAATGAGCAGTTCTTC.

The genes are TRBV4-3 and TRBJ1-2; 7 bases are shared with TRBD1. The length of the CDR3 is 14 residues. Trimming took 1 base from V and 3 from J; bases not matched to a gene: 2. Germline CDR1 LGHNA, CDR2 YSLEER. CDR3 in amino acids: CASSQVQGHYGYTF. The CDR3 coding sequence is TGCGCCAGCAGCCAAGTACAGGGGCACTATGGCTACACCTTC.

V gene TRBV5-1 combines with J gene TRBJ1-4; 7 bases map to TRBD1. V was pared by 3 bases and J by 0 bases, with 2 bases of the junction left unmatched. Germline V gene lookup returns CDR1 SGHRS and CDR2 YFSETQ. The CDR3 runs to 15 residues. The CDR3 region has the DNA TGCGCCAGCAGCTCACAGGGGTCAACTAATGAAAAACTGTTTTTT. This sequence encodes CASSSQGSTNEKLFF.